The 14 T cell receptor beta chains in this list originate from one sample, sequenced in a study of blood T cell repertoires in COVID-19. Measured with immunoSEQ multiplex PCR; TCRdb has only the in-frame clones, and not every one. This table holds approximately 190,000 clones, roughly nine tenths found once. The sequencing input was PBMCs or T cells enriched from blood (not recorded which). All receptors come from a woman aged 40 to 50 in a cohort exposed to, infected with or recovered from COVID-19 (not recorded which).

This rearrangement joins TRBV5-1 to TRBJ1-1; 9 bases are shared with TRBD1. This CDR3 is built from 14 residues. Germline CDR1 and CDR2: SGHRS and YFSETQ. The V gene end was trimmed by 2 bases and the J gene end by 11 bases; junction bases not matched to a gene: 10. The CDR3 DNA reads as TGCGCCAGCAGCTTCCGGGACAGGGCCTCTTATGCTTTCTTT. Translating it yields CASSFRDRASYAFF.

This clone was seen just once. The chain is built from TRBV3-1 (or the pseudogene TRBV3-2) and TRBJ1-1; weak D call: TRBD1 (6 bases). Trimming removed 1 base from V and 1 base from J, with 10 bases in between. Germline V gives CDR1 LGHDT, CDR2 YNNKEL (reference sequence). The CDR3 is made up of 15 amino acids. Here the CDR3 reads CASSQVTGTNTEAFF. Here the CDR3 DNA reads TGTGCCAGCAGCCAAGTCACAGGGACGAACACTGAAGCTTTCTTT.

This clone was observed a single time. The chain combines TRBV6-5 with TRBJ2-1, with TRBD2 matching over 7 bases. The germline V gene has CDR1 MNHEY and CDR2 SVGAGI. CDR3 length: 15 residues. Trimming took 0 bases from V and 2 from J; bases not matched to a gene: 1. CDR3 residues: CASSYSTSAYNEQFF. The DNA for the CDR3 is TGTGCCAGCAGTTACTCTACTAGCGCCTACAATGAGCAGTTCTTC.

This chain uses TRBV3-1 (or the pseudogene TRBV3-2) with TRBJ2-7; D remains unclear. Germline V gives CDR1 LGHDT, CDR2 YNNKEL (reference sequence). CDR3 size: 14 residues. V dropped 2 bases and J dropped 1 base, with 9 bases sitting between them. The CDR3 is CASSQYRGSYEQYF. CDR3 sequence (DNA): TGTGCCAGCAGCCAATATCGCGGTTCCTACGAGCAGTACTTC.

The gene calls are TRBV5-5 and TRBJ1-6; D gene uncertain. The CDR3 is 15 amino acids. The V end was cut by 0 bases, the J end by 8 bases, with 12 bases between. CDR1 is SGHKS and CDR2 is YYEKEE in the germline V gene (reference sequence). The CDR3 region has the DNA TGTGCCAGCAGCTTGGAGGGCGGGAGGGATTCACCCCTCCACTTT. It yields the protein CASSLEGGRDSPLHF. Complete variable domain (other parts from reference TRBV5-5 and TRBJ1-6): DAGVTQSPTHLIKTRGQQVTLRCSPISGHKSVSWYQQVLGQGPQFIFQYYEKEERGRGNFPDRFSARQFPNYSSELNVNALLLGDSALYLCASSLEGGRDSPLHFGNGTRLTVT.

The V gene is TRBV27, the J gene TRBJ1-2; 7 positions agree with TRBD1. This CDR3 is built from 14 residues. Germline CDR1 MNHEY, CDR2 SMNVEV (reference sequence). V was clipped by 5 bases and J by 4 bases; unmatched bases: 7. CDR3 loop: CASSRNRGGYGYTF. The CDR3 bases are TGTGCCAGCAGTCGAAACAGGGGAGGCTATGGCTACACCTTC.

The genes are TRBV23-1 and TRBJ1-3, with TRBD1 identical over 7 bases. TRBV23-1 is an open reading frame, and its role is uncertain. CDR3 length equals 17 residues. The trim removed 5 bases at V and 1 base at J, leaving 11 bases unmatched. CDR3 region: CASSGVVQGRSGNTIYF. The CDR3 DNA reads TGCGCCAGCAGTGGAGTAGTACAGGGGAGATCTGGAAACACCATATATTTT.

The V call is TRBV25-1, the J call TRBJ1-4; D possibly corresponds to TRBD1 (6 bases). Trimming left V 6 bases short and J 13 bases short, with 21 bases between. Germline lookup yields CDR1 MGHDK and CDR2 SYGVNS. The CDR3 runs to 14 residues. CDR3 amino acids: CASRGGGYGRGLFF. CDR3 bases: TGTGCCAGCAGAGGGGGTGGTTATGGAAGAGGACTGTTTTTT.

The genes are TRBV6-5 and TRBJ2-7, with 13 bases aligning to TRBD2. With V trimmed by 9 bases and J by 0 bases, 5 bases remained unmatched. The CDR3 consists of 15 residues. Germline assignment: CDR1 MNHEY and CDR2 SVGAGI. CDR3 sequence: CASSGLAGSSYEQYF. The CDR3 coding sequence is TGTGCCAGTTCGGGACTAGCGGGAAGCTCCTACGAGCAGTACTTC.

V and J are TRBV11-2 and TRBJ1-1; 11 positions agree with TRBD1. V dropped 1 base and J dropped 1; count of bases not matched to a gene: 8. The CDR3 has 18 residues. CDR1 is SGHAT, CDR2 FQNNGV, per germline. In nucleotides, the CDR3 is TGTGCCAGCAGCTTAGGGAGGACAGGGGGCCTAGAGAACACTGAAGCTTTCTTT. Translated, it gives CASSLGRTGGLENTEAFF.

The chain couples TRBV15 to TRBJ1-3; the D is unclear. This CDR3 is 16 amino acids long. The germline V gene has CDR1 LNHNV and CDR2 YYDKDF (reference sequence). Trimming left V 0 bases short and J 1 base short, with 10 bases between. The chain's CDR3 is CATSRDRSLSGNTIYF. CDR3 bases: TGTGCCACCAGCAGAGATCGGAGTTTATCTGGAAACACCATATATTTT.

The chain links TRBV19 to TRBJ2-3, with a weak D call TRBD2 (6 bases). The V gene lost 3 bases and the J gene lost 5 bases, with 15 bases spanning the gap. The germline CDR1 and CDR2 sequences are LNHDA and SQIVND (reference sequence). This CDR3 is 15 amino acids long. CDR3 in DNA: TGTGCCAGTAGTATTTTGGTGGGGGGAGTAGATACGCAGTATTTT. This gives the protein CASSILVGGVDTQYF.

The J gene is TRBJ2-3, the V gene TRBV7-9; D possibly corresponds to TRBD1 (5 bases). The germline V and J ends were trimmed by 5 bases and 3 bases, with 12 bases remaining between them. The CDR3 contains 14 residues. Germline V lookup: CDR1 SEHNR, CDR2 FQNEAQ (reference sequence). CDR3 coding DNA: TGTGCCAGCAGCCCTCACCAGGGAACAGATACGCAGTATTTT. It specifies CASSPHQGTDTQYF. Drawing the rest from reference TRBV7-9 and TRBJ2-3, the complete variable domain is DTGVSQNPRHKITKRGQNVTFRCDPISEHNRLYWYRQTLGQGPEFLTYFQNEAQLEKSRLLSDRFSAERPKGSFSTLEIQRTEQGDSAMYLCASSPHQGTDTQYFGPGTRLTVL.

The rearrangement joins TRBV27 to TRBJ1-5; D uncertain. V lost 1 base, J lost 1 base, and 8 bases lay in between. The germline gives CDR1 MNHEY, CDR2 SMNVEV (reference sequence). The length of the CDR3 is 15 residues. In DNA, the CDR3 is TGTGCCAGCAGTTTATATTCCCAGAGCAATCAGCCCCAGCATTTT. It encodes CASSLYSQSNQPQHF.